This T cell receptor (beta chain) appears in the sequencing data of a study of control samples from healthy donors and cancer patients. This clone is a singleton in its sample. TCRdb keeps only in-frame clones here, not all; method: immunoSEQ multiplex PCR. The repertoire consists of some 410,000 clones, with more than 80% occurring once and the leading ten covering around 6.4%. V gave up 0 bases and J gave up 10 bases, with 10 bases separating them. This CDR3 region has 13 residues. Per germline, CDR1 GTSNPN and CDR2 SVGIG (reference sequence). This TCR was sampled from a man aged 35-49 years with head and neck cancer. Sequences were obtained from PBMCs. The J gene is TRBJ1-6, the V gene TRBV30; D might be TRBD1 (5 bases). CDR3 DNA sequence: TGTGCCTGGAGTGTCTTGGGGGACTCACCCCTCCACTTT. Translation: CAWSVLGDSPLHF.